The sequence of this T cell receptor beta chain was determined in a study of blood T cell repertoires in COVID-19. The table came from immunoSEQ multiplex PCR; TCRdb's copy has only in-frame clones and leaves some out. The sample holds about 65,000 clones, under 95% seen once. From germline, CDR1 is SGHKS and CDR2 YYEKEE (reference sequence). V dropped 0 bases and J dropped 4 bases, with 11 bases sitting between them. CDR3 length: 15 residues. Sequences were obtained from peripheral blood. The TCR originated in a man in his sixties with acute or convalescent COVID-19. J is TRBJ1-5 and V is TRBV5-5; D gene ambiguous. CDR3 DNA sequence: TGTGCCAGCAGCTTGGGGAGGGAATGGAATCAGCCCCAGCATTTT. Residues: CASSLGREWNQPQHF.